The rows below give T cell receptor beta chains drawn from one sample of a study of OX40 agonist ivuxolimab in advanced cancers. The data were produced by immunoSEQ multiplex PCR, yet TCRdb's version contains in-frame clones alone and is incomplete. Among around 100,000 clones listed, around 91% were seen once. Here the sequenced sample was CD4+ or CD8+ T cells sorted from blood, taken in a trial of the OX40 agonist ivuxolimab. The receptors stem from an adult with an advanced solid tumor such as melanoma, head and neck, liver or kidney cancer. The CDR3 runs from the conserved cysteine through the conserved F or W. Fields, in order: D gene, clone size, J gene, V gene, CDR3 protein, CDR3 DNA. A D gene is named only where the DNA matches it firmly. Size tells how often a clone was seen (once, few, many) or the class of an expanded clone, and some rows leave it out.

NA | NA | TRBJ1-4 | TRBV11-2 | CASSLEGGNNEKLFF | TGTGCCAGCAGCTTAGAAGGGGGGAATAATGAAAAACTGTTTTTT
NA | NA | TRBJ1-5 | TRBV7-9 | CASSQEVRGNQPQHF | TGTGCCAGCAGCCAAGAAGTCCGGGGTAATCAGCCCCAGCATTTT
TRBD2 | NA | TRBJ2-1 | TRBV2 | CASSDSTSGGHYSSYNEQFF | TGTGCCAGCAGCGATTCGACTAGCGGGGGCCATTATAGCTCCTACAATGAGCAGTTCTTC
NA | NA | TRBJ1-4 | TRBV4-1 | CASSQDRGTNEKLFF | TGCGCCAGCAGCCAAGACAGGGGAACTAATGAAAAACTGTTTTTT
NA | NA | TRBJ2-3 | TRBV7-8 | CASSTRWTGRSSTDTQYF | TGTGCCAGCAGCACCCGGTGGACGGGTCGGAGTTCCACAGATACGCAGTATTTT
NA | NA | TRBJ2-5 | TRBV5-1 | CASSRAVGHDQETQYF | TGCGCCAGCAGCAGGGCCGTGGGTCATGACCAAGAGACCCAGTACTTC
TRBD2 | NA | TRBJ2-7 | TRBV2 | CASSGLAYEQYF | TGTGCCAGCAGCGGACTAGCGTACGAGCAGTACTTC
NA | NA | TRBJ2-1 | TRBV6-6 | CASSYGGTRNEQFF | TGTGCCAGCAGTTACGGCGGGACTCGCAATGAGCAGTTCTTC
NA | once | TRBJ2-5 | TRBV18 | CASSHRDTGVAQYF | TGTGCCAGCTCACACCGGGACACCGGGGTGGCCCAGTACTTC
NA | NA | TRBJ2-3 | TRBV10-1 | CASSESPGQSTDTQYF | TGCGCCAGCAGTGAGTCGCCAGGACAGTCCACAGATACGCAGTATTTT
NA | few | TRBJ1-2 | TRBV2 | CASSEFRNYGYTF | TGTGCCAGCAGTGAATTCCGAAACTATGGCTACACCTTC
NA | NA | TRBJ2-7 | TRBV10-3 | CAISEWLEQYF | TGTGCCATCAGTGAGTGGCTCGAGCAGTACTTC
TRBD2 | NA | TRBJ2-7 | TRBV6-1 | CATRDRGGRLREQYF | TGTGCCACCAGAGATCGGGGGGGCCGACTAAGAGAGCAGTACTTC
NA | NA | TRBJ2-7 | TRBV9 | CASSVTVGAGYEQYF | TGTGCCAGCAGCGTGACGGTAGGAGCAGGCTACGAGCAGTACTTC
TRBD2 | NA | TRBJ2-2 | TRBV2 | CASGGLAGVGELFF | TGTGCCAGCGGGGGACTAGCGGGTGTCGGGGAGCTGTTTTTT
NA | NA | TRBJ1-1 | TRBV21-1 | CASSTGPKNTEAFF | TGTGCCAGCAGCACTGGTCCCAAGAACACTGAAGCTTTCTTT
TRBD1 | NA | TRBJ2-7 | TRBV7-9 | CASSVEPPGQGFSEQYF | TGTGCCAGCAGCGTAGAACCCCCGGGACAGGGGTTTTCCGAGCAGTACTTC
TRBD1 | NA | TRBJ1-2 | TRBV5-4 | CASSSARGGHNYGYTF | TGTGCCAGCAGTTCGGCCAGGGGGGGACATAACTATGGCTACACCTTC
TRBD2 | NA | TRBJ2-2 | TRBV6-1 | CASRLAGTGELFF | TGTGCCAGCAGGCTAGCGGGAACCGGGGAGCTGTTTTTT
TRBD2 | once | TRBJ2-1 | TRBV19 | CASSTSGTRNYNEQFF | TGTGCCAGTAGTACCTCCGGGACTAGGAACTACAATGAGCAGTTCTTC
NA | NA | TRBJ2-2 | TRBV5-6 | CASTRWGVELFF | TGTGCCAGCACCCGGTGGGGGGTGGAGCTGTTTTTT
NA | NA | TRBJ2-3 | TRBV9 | CASSVAMRDTQYF | TGTGCCAGCAGCGTAGCTATGAGAGATACGCAGTATTTT
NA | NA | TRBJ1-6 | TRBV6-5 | CASSDRHPFLPLHF | TGTGCCAGCAGTGACAGACACCCATTCTTGCCCCTCCACTTT
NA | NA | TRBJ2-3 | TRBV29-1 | CSVEQGLTDTQYF | TGCAGCGTTGAGCAGGGTTTGACAGATACGCAGTATTTT
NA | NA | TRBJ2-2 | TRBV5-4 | CASSFGGPGELFF | TGTGCCAGCAGCTTCGGGGGGCCCGGGGAGCTGTTTTTT
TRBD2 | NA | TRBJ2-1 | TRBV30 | CAWSMWTSEQFF | TGTGCCTGGAGTATGTGGACTAGCGAGCAGTTCTTC
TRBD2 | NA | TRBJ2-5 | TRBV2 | CASSGGTSGIQETQYF | TGTGCCAGCAGTGGGGGGACTAGCGGAATTCAAGAGACCCAGTACTTC
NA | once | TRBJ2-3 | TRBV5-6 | CASSPTRTRITDTQYF | TGTGCCAGCAGCCCGACGAGGACCCGAATCACAGATACGCAGTATTTT
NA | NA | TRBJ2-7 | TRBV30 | CAWMVSSYEQYF | TGTGCCTGGATGGTTAGTTCCTACGAGCAGTACTTC
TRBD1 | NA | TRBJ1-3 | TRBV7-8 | CASSLRFRDRGNTIYF | TGTGCCAGCAGCTTACGATTTCGGGACAGAGGAAACACCATATATTTT
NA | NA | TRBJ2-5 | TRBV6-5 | CASRQGYMETQYF | TGTGCCAGCAGGCAGGGGTATATGGAGACCCAGTACTTC
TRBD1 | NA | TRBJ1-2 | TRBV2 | CASSPDREVGGYTF | TGTGCCAGCAGCCCTGACAGGGAGGTTGGTGGCTACACCTTC
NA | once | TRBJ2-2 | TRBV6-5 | CASSYSFPNTGELFF | TGTGCCAGCAGTTACTCGTTTCCGAACACCGGGGAGCTGTTTTTT
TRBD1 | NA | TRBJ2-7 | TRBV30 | CACLGQGADEQYF | TGTGCCTGCTTAGGACAGGGGGCCGACGAGCAGTACTTC
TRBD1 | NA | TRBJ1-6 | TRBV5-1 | CASQGVPTYNSPLHF | TGCGCCAGCCAGGGGGTGCCCACGTATAATTCACCCCTCCACTTT
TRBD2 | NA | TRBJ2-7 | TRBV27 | CASSSPLAGGPYEQYF | TGTGCCAGCAGTTCTCCACTAGCGGGAGGCCCCTACGAGCAGTACTTC
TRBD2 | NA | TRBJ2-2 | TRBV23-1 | CASSQPRGGTNTGELFF | TGCGCCAGCAGTCAACCCCGGGGGGGAACGAACACCGGGGAGCTGTTTTTT
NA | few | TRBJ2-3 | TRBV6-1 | CASKIEPDTQYF | TGTGCCAGCAAAATAGAGCCAGATACGCAGTATTTT
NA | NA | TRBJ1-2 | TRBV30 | CAWSVYRTNYGYTF | TGTGCCTGGAGTGTGTATAGGACGAACTATGGCTACACCTTC
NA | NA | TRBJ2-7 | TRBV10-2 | CASNWDNEQYF | TGCGCCAGCAACTGGGACAACGAGCAGTACTTC
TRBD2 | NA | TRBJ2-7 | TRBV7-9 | CASSLALAGLHEQYF | TGTGCCAGCAGCTTAGCACTAGCGGGTCTCCACGAGCAGTACTTC
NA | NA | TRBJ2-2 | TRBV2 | CASSDLPNTGELFF | TGTGCCAGCAGTGATCTCCCGAACACCGGGGAGCTGTTTTTT
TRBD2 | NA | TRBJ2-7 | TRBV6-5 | CASGTSGSGEQYF | TGTGCCAGTGGAACTAGCGGGAGCGGGGAGCAGTACTTC
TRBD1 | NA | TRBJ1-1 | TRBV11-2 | CASSRTGQRNTEAFF | TGTGCCAGCAGCCGTACGGGACAGCGGAACACTGAAGCTTTCTTT
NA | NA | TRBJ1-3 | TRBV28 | CASSLAGGGNTIYF | TGTGCCAGCAGTTTAGCTGGAGGTGGAAACACCATATATTTT
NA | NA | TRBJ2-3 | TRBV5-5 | CASSLEVFADTQYF | TGTGCCAGCAGCTTGGAAGTGTTTGCAGATACGCAGTATTTT
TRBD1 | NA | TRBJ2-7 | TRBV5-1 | CASSLRTGHSYEQYF | TGCGCCAGCAGCTTAAGGACAGGACACTCCTACGAGCAGTACTTC
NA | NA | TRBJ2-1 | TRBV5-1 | CASKDIYNEQFF | TGCGCCAGCAAAGACATTTACAATGAGCAGTTCTTC
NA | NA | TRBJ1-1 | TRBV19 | CASSPRRGGRNTEAFF | TGTGCCAGTAGTCCCCGCCGGGGGGGGAGGAACACTGAAGCTTTCTTT
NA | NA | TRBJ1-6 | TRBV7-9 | CASVPSSYNSPLHF | TGTGCCTCGGTACCGAGCTCCTATAATTCACCCCTCCACTTT
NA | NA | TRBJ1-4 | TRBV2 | CASSGGFLANEKLFF | TGTGCCAGCAGTGGAGGGTTTTTGGCTAATGAAAAACTGTTTTTT
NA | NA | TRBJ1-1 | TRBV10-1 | CASTARGTEAFF | TGCGCCAGCACCGCCCGGGGCACTGAAGCTTTCTTT
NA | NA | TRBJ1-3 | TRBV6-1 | CASSEGPAYTIYF | TGTGCCAGCAGTGAAGGTCCTGCCTACACCATATATTTT
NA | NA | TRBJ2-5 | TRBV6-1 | CASNNPAYQETQYF | TGTGCCAGCAATAATCCGGCGTACCAAGAGACCCAGTACTTC
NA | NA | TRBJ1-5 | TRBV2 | CASRFTAGGQPQHF | TGTGCCAGCAGGTTCACGGCGGGGGGTCAGCCCCAGCATTTT
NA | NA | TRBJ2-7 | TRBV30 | CAWSVPPPPPYEQYF | TGTGCCTGGAGTGTACCCCCCCCACCACCCTACGAGCAGTACTTC
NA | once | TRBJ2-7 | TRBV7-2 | CASSHGSSSYEQYF | TGTGCCAGCAGCCACGGGAGCAGCTCCTACGAGCAGTACTTC
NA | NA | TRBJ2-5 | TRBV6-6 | CASSLTRGAYQETQYF | TGTGCCAGCAGTTTGACTAGGGGGGCGTACCAAGAGACCCAGTACTTC
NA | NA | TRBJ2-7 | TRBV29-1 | CSVVALSYEQYF | TGCAGCGTTGTAGCATTATCCTACGAGCAGTACTTC